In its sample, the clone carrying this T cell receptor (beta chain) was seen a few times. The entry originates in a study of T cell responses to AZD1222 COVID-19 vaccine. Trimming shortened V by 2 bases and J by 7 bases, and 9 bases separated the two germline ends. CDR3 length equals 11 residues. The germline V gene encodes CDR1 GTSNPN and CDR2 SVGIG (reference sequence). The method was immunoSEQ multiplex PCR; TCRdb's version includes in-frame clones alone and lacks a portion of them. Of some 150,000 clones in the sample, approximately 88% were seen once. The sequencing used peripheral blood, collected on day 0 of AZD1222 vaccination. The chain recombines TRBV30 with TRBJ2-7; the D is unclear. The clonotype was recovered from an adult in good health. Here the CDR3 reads CAWSTSWEQYF. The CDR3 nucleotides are TGTGCCTGGAGTACCTCTTGGGAGCAGTACTTC.